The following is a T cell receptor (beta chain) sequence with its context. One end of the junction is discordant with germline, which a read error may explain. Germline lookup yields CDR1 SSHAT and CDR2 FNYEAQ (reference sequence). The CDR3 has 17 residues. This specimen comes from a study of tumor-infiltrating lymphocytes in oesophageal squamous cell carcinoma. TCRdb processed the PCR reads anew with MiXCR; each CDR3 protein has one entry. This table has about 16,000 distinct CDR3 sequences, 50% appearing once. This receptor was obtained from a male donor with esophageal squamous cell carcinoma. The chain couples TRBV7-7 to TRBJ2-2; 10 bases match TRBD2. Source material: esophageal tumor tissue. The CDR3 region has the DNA TGTGCTAGCAGCTTAGGCGCTAGCGGGGGGAACACCGGGGAGCTGTTTTTT. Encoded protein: CASSLGASGGNTGELFF.